This passage covers 13 T cell receptor beta chains from one sample sequenced in a study of memory CD8 T cells in hepatitis C reinfection. Documented time point: pre-reinfection, 55 to 20 weeks before reinfection detection. Sorted cells were sequenced directly ex vivo without any in vitro expansion. Sequencing used immunoSEQ multiplex PCR; TCRdb keeps in-frame clones, though not all of them. The repertoire includes just over 50,000 clones, roughly 90% of them detected once, and approximately 1% sits in the top ten. The sample taken for sequencing was naive CD8+ T cells sorted from blood. Every receptor here comes from a man aged 18 to 29 with hepatitis C virus infection.

This sequence joins TRBV5-1 and TRBJ1-3, with a possible D match to TRBD1 (5 bases). From germline, CDR1 is SGHRS and CDR2 YFSETQ. The CDR3 consists of 17 residues. V was shortened by 0 bases and J by 3 bases, with 16 bases between the two germline ends. In DNA form, the CDR3 reads TGCGCCAGCAGCTTGGGACCGATGGACACCTTTGGAAACACCATATATTTT. Translation gives CASSLGPMDTFGNTIYF.

The CDR3: CASSLRPGTGVDEQFF. The CDR3 DNA follows: TGTGCCAGCAGCTTAAGGCCGGGTACAGGGGTGGATGAGCAGTTCTTC. The rearrangement links TRBV7-3 to TRBJ2-1; the match to TRBD1 covers 7 bases. The J segment lost 8 bases and the V segment lost 1 base, leaving 11 bases of the junction unmatched. Germline V lookup: CDR1 SGHTA, CDR2 FQGTGA. This CDR3 spans 16 amino acids.

The V gene is TRBV2, the J gene TRBJ2-5; TRBD2 agrees at 10 bases. This CDR3 has 18 amino acids. The junction had 15 bases not matched to a gene; V was cut back by 7 bases and J by 1 base. Germline loops: CDR1 SNHLY, CDR2 FYNNEI. CDR3 in DNA: TGTGCCAGCATTACGACTGGGGGTGCTAGCGGGGGCCAAGAGACCCAGTACTTC. This encodes CASITTGGASGGQETQYF.

This sequence joins TRBV7-9 and TRBJ1-3; D perhaps matches TRBD1 (6 bases). V was clipped by 4 bases and J by 4 bases, with 17 bases between them. Germline V gene data show CDR1 as SEHNR and CDR2 as FQNEAQ (reference sequence). The length of the CDR3 is 16 residues. The CDR3 DNA is TGTGCCAGCAGCTCATTTATACAGGGTTCAGGAAACACCATATATTTT. It encodes CASSSFIQGSGNTIYF.

The J gene is TRBJ2-7, the V gene TRBV19; TRBD2 might be the D (6 bases). The CDR3 covers 13 residues. Trimming shortened V by 9 bases and J by 1 base, and 13 bases separated the two germline ends. Per germline, CDR1 LNHDA and CDR2 SQIVND (reference sequence). CDR3 in DNA: TGTGCCAGCGCATCGGGGGTTTCCTACGAGCAGTACTTC. Protein sequence: CASASGVSYEQYF.

The V gene is TRBV10-3, the J gene TRBJ2-2, with D uncertain. Germline V gene lookup returns CDR1 ENHRY and CDR2 SYGVKD. The CDR3 spans 14 residues. Trimming took off 0 bases at V and 5 bases at J, with 7 bases between the two ends. The CDR3 region is CAISESAPTGELFF. The CDR3 coding sequence is TGTGCCATCAGTGAGTCGGCCCCTACCGGGGAGCTGTTTTTT.

The genes are TRBV7-9 and TRBJ1-1, with 8 bases identical to TRBD1. This CDR3 has 13 residues. The germline CDR1 and CDR2 sequences are SEHNR and FQNEAQ (reference sequence). The V gene end was trimmed by 6 bases and the J gene end by 8 bases; junction bases not matched to a gene: 8. Here the CDR3 DNA reads TGTGCCAGCAGTTACGGGACAGGTGGCGAAGCTTTCTTT. Its protein is CASSYGTGGEAFF.

CDR3 residues: CASSAPDRVSVETQYF. CDR3 coding DNA: TGTGCCAGCAGCGCCCCTGACAGGGTTTCGGTTGAGACCCAGTACTTC. The J gene is TRBJ2-5, the V gene TRBV5-4; 7 bases fit TRBD1. Germline trimming cut 4 bases from V and 5 bases from J; bases unmatched to any gene: 14. The germline gives CDR1 SGHNT, CDR2 YYREEE (reference sequence). This CDR3 has 16 amino acids.

The chain has TRBV5-4 and TRBJ2-3, with TRBD2 matching over 10 bases. Losses at the gene ends were 2 bases for V and 5 bases for J; bases not matched to a gene: 5. Germline CDR1 and CDR2: SGHNT and YYREEE (reference sequence). This CDR3 has 15 residues. In DNA, the CDR3 is TGTGCCAGCAGCTTATGGACTAGCGGTAGAGATACGCAGTATTTT. Translating gives CASSLWTSGRDTQYF.

The chain carries TRBV5-1 and TRBJ2-2; 9 bases match TRBD1. The trim removed 7 bases at V and 3 bases at J, leaving 10 bases unmatched. The V gene's germline CDR1 is SGHRS and CDR2 YFSETQ. The CDR3 loop spans 16 amino acids. Here the CDR3 DNA reads TGCGCCAGCTACCAGGACAGGGGTGTAGACACCGGGGAGCTGTTTTTT. The encoded protein is CASYQDRGVDTGELFF.

The rearrangement links TRBV28 to TRBJ1-2; the D is unclear. There are 12 residues in the CDR3. Per germline, CDR1 MDHEN and CDR2 SYDVKM. The V end lost 3 bases, the J end lost 5 bases, and 7 bases lay between the germline ends. The CDR3: CASSLAAYGYTF. The CDR3 DNA is TGTGCCAGCAGTTTGGCCGCTTATGGCTACACCTTC.

Only one count was recorded for this clone. The V call is TRBV6-5, the J call TRBJ2-1, with 9 bases that match TRBD2. CDR3 length: 15 residues. V was pared by 5 bases and J by 2 bases, with 4 bases of the junction left unmatched. From germline, CDR1 is MNHEY and CDR2 SVGAGI. CDR3 protein: CASSHSGSAYNEQFF. CDR3 nucleotide sequence: TGTGCCAGCAGTCATAGCGGGAGCGCCTACAATGAGCAGTTCTTC.

The chain joins TRBV27 to TRBJ2-5; TRBD1 might be the D (5 bases). This CDR3 spans 13 amino acids. CDR1 and CDR2 (germline): MNHEY, SMNVEV (reference sequence). Trimming removed 7 bases from V and 4 bases from J, with 13 bases in between. The CDR3 sequence is CASTDRGLETQYF. The CDR3 DNA sequence: TGTGCCAGCACCGACAGAGGCTTAGAGACCCAGTACTTC.